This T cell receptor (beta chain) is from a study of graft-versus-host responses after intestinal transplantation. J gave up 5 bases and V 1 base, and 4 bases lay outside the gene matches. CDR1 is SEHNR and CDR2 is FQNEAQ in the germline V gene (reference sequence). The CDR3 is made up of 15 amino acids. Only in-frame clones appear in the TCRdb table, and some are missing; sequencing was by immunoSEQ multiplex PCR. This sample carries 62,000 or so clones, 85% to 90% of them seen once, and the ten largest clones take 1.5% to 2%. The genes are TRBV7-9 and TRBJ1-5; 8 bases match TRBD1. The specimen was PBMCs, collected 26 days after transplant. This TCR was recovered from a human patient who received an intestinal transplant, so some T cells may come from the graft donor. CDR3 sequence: CASSLGRGLHQPQHF. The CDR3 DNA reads TGTGCCAGCAGCTTAGGCAGGGGGCTTCATCAGCCCCAGCATTTT. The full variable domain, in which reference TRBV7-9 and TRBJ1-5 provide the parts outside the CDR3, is DTGVSQNPRHKITKRGQNVTFRCDPISEHNRLYWYRQTLGQGPEFLTYFQNEAQLEKSRLLSDRFSAERPKGSFSTLEIQRTEQGDSAMYLCASSLGRGLHQPQHFGDGTRLSIL.